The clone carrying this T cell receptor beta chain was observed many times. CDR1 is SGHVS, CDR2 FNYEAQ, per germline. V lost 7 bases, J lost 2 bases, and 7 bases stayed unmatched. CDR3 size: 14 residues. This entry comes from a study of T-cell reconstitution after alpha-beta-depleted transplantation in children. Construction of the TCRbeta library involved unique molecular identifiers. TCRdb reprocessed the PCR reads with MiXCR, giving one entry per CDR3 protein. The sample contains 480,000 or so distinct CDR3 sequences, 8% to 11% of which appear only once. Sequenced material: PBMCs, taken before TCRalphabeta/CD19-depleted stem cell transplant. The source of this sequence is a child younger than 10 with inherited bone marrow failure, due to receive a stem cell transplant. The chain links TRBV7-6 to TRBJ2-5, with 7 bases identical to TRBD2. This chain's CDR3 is CASKLLAVQETQYF. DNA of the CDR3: TGTGCCAGCAAGCTTCTAGCGGTTCAAGAGACCCAGTACTTC.